The rows below give T cell receptor beta chains drawn from one sample of a study of blood T cell repertoires in COVID-19. Produced via immunoSEQ multiplex PCR; TCRdb's table is partial and in-frame only. The data contain hundreds of thousands of clones, over 80% of them singletons. Sequencing was performed on PBMCs or T cells enriched from blood (not recorded which). The source of these receptors is a woman under 30 who had recovered from COVID-19. Each CDR3 is given with its conserved first and last residue. D genes are given only for firm matches. Only part of the rows carry a size: once, few, many, or a class if the clone is expanded.

TRBJ1-2,-,TRBV28,TRBD1,CASSRGQVGNYGYTF,TGTGCCAGCAGTCGTGGACAGGTTGGGAACTATGGCTACACCTTC
TRBJ2-1,-,TRBV5-1,TRBD2,CASSWSSGRDNEQFF,TGCGCCAGCAGCTGGAGTAGCGGGAGGGACAATGAGCAGTTCTTC
TRBJ2-7,-,TRBV27,TRBD1,CASSPSGTGVNEQYF,TGTGCCAGCAGCCCTAGTGGGACAGGCGTCAACGAGCAGTACTTC
TRBJ2-3,-,TRBV27,-,CASSIPGSTDTQYF,TGTGCCAGCAGTATCCCCGGGAGCACAGATACGCAGTATTTT
TRBJ2-7,once,TRBV28,TRBD2,CASSLSLAGKYYEQYF,TGTGCCAGCAGTTTATCTCTAGCGGGTAAATACTACGAGCAGTACTTC
TRBJ1-2,-,TRBV27,TRBD1,CASSLRQGAGYGYTF,TGTGCCAGCAGTCTCCGACAGGGGGCAGGCTATGGCTACACCTTC
TRBJ1-2,few,TRBV6-2/TRBV6-3,-,CASSFRELYGYTF,TGTGCCAGCAGTTTCAGGGAACTCTATGGCTACACCTTC
TRBJ2-1,-,TRBV19,TRBD2,CASSIAGGILGEQFF,TGTGCCAGTAGTATTGCGGGGGGGATCCTTGGGGAGCAGTTCTTC
TRBJ1-1,-,TRBV11-2,TRBD1,CASSLDYRVRGRDTEAFF,TGTGCCAGCAGCTTAGACTATAGAGTAAGGGGGCGCGACACTGAAGCTTTCTTT
TRBJ2-7,-,TRBV20-1,-,CSASKYTETYEQYF,TGCAGTGCTAGTAAATATACAGAGACCTACGAGCAGTACTTC
TRBJ1-6,-,TRBV19,-,CASSIRTGMGSPLHF,TGTGCCAGTAGTATACGGACGGGGATGGGTTCACCCCTCCACTTT
TRBJ1-3,-,TRBV19,-,CASSPATGGNTIYF,TGTGCCAGTAGTCCCGCGACAGGTGGAAACACCATATATTTT
TRBJ1-4,-,TRBV7-9,-,CASSLDGRLNEKLFF,TGTGCCAGCAGCTTAGATGGGCGTCTTAATGAAAAACTGTTTTTT
TRBJ2-3,-,TRBV18,TRBD2,CASSYQTGGETDTQYF,TGTGCCAGCTCGTACCAGACGGGAGGAGAGACAGATACGCAGTATTTT
TRBJ2-1,-,TRBV18,TRBD2,CASSPPSAGGIYNEQFF,TGTGCCAGCTCACCACCGTCGGCGGGGGGGATCTACAATGAGCAGTTCTTC
TRBJ2-7,-,TRBV20-1,TRBD2,CSAGPGGEQYF,TGCAGTGCAGGCCCCGGGGGGGAGCAGTACTTC
TRBJ2-7,-,TRBV11-1,TRBD1,CASSRDRGRGQYF,TGTGCCAGCAGCCGGGACAGGGGGCGAGGGCAGTACTTC